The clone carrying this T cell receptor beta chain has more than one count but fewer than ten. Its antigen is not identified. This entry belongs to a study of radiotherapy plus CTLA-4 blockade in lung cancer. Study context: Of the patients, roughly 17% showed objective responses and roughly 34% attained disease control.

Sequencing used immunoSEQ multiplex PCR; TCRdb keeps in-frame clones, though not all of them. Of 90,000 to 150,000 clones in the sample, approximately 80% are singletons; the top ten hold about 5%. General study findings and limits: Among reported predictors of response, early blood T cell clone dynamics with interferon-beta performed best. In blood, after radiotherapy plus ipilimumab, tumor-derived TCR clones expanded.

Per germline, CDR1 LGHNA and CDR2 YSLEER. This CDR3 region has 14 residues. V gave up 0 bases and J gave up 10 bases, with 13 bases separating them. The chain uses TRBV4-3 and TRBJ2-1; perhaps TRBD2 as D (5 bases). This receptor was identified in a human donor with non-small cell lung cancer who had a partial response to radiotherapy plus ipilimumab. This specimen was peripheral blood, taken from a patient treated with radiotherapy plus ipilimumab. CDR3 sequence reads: CASSQELVSAEQFF. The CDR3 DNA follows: TGCGCCAGCAGCCAAGAATTAGTTAGCGCGGAGCAGTTCTTC.